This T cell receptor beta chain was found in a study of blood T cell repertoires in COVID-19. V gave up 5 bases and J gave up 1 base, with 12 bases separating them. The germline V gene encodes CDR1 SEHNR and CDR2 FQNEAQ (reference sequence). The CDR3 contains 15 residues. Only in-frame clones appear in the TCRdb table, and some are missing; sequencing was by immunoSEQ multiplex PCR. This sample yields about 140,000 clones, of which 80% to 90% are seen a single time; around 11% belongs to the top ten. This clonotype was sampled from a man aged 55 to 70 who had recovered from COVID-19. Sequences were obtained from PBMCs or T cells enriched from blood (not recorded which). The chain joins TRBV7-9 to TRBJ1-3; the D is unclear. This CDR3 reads CASSPRRGSGNTIYF. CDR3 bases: TGTGCCAGCAGCCCCCGACGGGGTTCTGGAAACACCATATATTTT.